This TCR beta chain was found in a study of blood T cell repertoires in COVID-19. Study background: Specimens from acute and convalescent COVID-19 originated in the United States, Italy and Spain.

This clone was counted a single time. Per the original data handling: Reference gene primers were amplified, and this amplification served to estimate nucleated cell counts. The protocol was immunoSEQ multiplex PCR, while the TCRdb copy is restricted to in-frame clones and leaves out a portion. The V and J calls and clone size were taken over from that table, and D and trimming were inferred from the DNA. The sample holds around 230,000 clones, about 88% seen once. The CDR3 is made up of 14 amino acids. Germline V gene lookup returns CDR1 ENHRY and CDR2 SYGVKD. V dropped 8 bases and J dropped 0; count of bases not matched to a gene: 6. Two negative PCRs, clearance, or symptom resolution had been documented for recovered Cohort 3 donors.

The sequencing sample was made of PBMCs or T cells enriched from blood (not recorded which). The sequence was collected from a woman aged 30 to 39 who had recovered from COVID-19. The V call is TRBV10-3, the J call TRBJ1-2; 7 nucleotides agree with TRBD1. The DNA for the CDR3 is TGTGCCATCCTGGACAGGTTGGCTAACTATGGCTACACCTTC. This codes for CAILDRLANYGYTF.